This TCR beta chain appears in the sequencing data of a study of T cells after yellow fever vaccination. The study made its TCR cDNA through 5'RACE template switching. That step introduced a universal primer site along with UMIs. TCRdb recomputed calls from the 5' RACE reads with MiXCR, one row per CDR3 protein. The sample has about 26,000 distinct CDR3 sequences, under 5.5% seen once; the top ten hold about 40%. Study results and caveats: Clones that expanded after primary vaccination mostly reappeared after the booster (around 96% CD4, approximately 85% CD8). Few clonotypes appeared in both CD4 and CD8 compartments.

CDR3 length: 16 residues. After removal of 0 bases from V and 4 bases from J, the junction contained 7 bases not matched to a gene. Germline V lookup: CDR1 SGHTA, CDR2 FQGNSA. J is TRBJ2-3 and V is TRBV7-2, with 7 bases matching TRBD2. The specimen comprised PBMCs, either bulk or a sorted T-cell subset (CD4+, CD8+, memory, or dextramer-sorted; not recorded which), sampled on the day of the yellow fever booster vaccination. This sequence originates from a man aged 18 to 29 who received the YFV17D yellow fever vaccine. The CDR3 DNA reads TGTGCCAGCAGCTTAGCACCCCCGGGAGGAGCAGATACGCAGTATTTT. Protein product: CASSLAPPGGADTQYF.